The 17 T cell receptor beta chains listed next were all sequenced from one sample in a study of blood T cell repertoires in COVID-19. TCRdb's table, derived via immunoSEQ multiplex PCR, lists solely in-frame clones and lacks some. This table holds 300,000 to 450,000 clones, around 85% found once. Source material: peripheral blood. All receptors come from a woman between 18 and 30 years old with acute or convalescent COVID-19.

The chain carries TRBV5-1 and TRBJ2-1, with 8 nucleotides matching TRBD1. The CDR3 covers 15 residues. CDR1 and CDR2 (germline): SGHRS, YFSETQ. V was pared by 0 bases and J by 8 bases, with 7 bases of the junction left unmatched. The CDR3 DNA reads as TGCGCCAGCAGCTTGGAGACAGGGGAATTATATGAGCAGTTCTTC. Translation: CASSLETGELYEQFF.

This clone was seen many times. The gene calls are TRBV5-1 and TRBJ2-7; 8 bases agree with TRBD1. The CDR3 is 12 amino acids. The V gene's germline CDR1 is SGHRS and CDR2 YFSETQ. The junction had 1 base not matched to a gene; V was cut back by 4 bases and J by 4 bases. CDR3 bases: TGCGCCAGCAGCGACAGGGGTTACGAGCAGTACTTC. The encoded protein is CASSDRGYEQYF.

The J gene is TRBJ1-5, the V gene TRBV30, with D uncertain. Germline CDR1 GTSNPN, CDR2 SVGIG (reference sequence). The V end lost 2 bases, the J end lost 5 bases, and 13 bases lay between the germline ends. The CDR3 covers 14 residues. The CDR3, as DNA: TGTGCCTGGAGTACATTGACTGTCGATCAGCCCCAGCATTTT. It encodes CAWSTLTVDQPQHF.

The chain uses TRBV29-1 and TRBJ1-1, with TRBD1 matching 8 bases. Trimming removed 4 bases from V and 2 bases from J; junction bases left unmatched: 6. Germline lookup yields CDR1 SQVTM and CDR2 ANQGSEA. There are 14 residues in the CDR3. CDR3 amino acids: CSVVRQGLNTEAFF. DNA for the CDR3: TGCAGCGTTGTCCGACAGGGGCTAAACACTGAAGCTTTCTTT. Based on the CDR3 plus reference TRBV29-1 and TRBJ1-1, the full variable domain is SAVISQKPSRDICQRGTSLTIQCQVDSQVTMMFWYRQQPGQSLTLIATANQGSEATYESGFVIDKFPISRPNLTFSTLTVSNMSPEDSSIYLCSVVRQGLNTEAFFGQGTRLTVV.

The chain links TRBV7-2 to TRBJ1-5; a possible D gene is TRBD1 (6 bases). Trimming shortened V by 1 base and J by 5 bases, and 12 bases separated the two germline ends. Germline assignment: CDR1 SGHTA and CDR2 FQGNSA. This CDR3 contains 15 residues. DNA of the CDR3: TGTGCCAGCAGCTTAGTGCTGGGGGCTGATCAGCCCCAGCATTTT. Its protein product is CASSLVLGADQPQHF.

The DNA for the CDR3 is TGTGCCATCAGTGGTACAGGGGGGGCCTACGAGCAGTACTTC. Translating gives CAISGTGGAYEQYF. The chain recombines TRBV10-3 with TRBJ2-7; TRBD1 might be the D (8 bases). CDR1 and CDR2 from the germline V gene are ENHRY and SYGVKD. This CDR3 is built from 14 residues. V lost 4 bases to trimming and J lost 2 bases, with 12 bases between them.

This clone has just a few counts. This sample includes further DNA sequences coding for the same CDR3. In DNA form, the CDR3 reads TGTGCCAGCAGCGCGGGAGGGACGAACACTGAAGCTTTCTTT. It specifies CASSAGGTNTEAFF. J is TRBJ1-1 and V is TRBV9; a possible D gene is TRBD1 (5 bases). CDR1 is SGDLS, CDR2 YYNGEE, per germline. V was cut by 3 bases and J by 1 base, with 10 bases left in between. CDR3 size: 14 residues.

This clone was found a few times. V gene TRBV5-6 combines with J gene TRBJ2-3; 7 bases are shared with TRBD1. V trimming: 4 bases; J trimming: 5 bases; junction bases outside the gene matches: 7. This CDR3 is built from 14 residues. In germline, CDR1 is SGHDT, CDR2 YYEEEE. This CDR3 reads CASSRNRGLDTQYF. For the CDR3, the DNA is TGTGCCAGCAGCCGGAACAGGGGTCTAGATACGCAGTATTTT. Full variable domain (rest looked up from reference TRBV5-6 and TRBJ2-3): DAGVTQSPTHLIKTRGQQVTLRCSPKSGHDTVSWYQQALGQGPQFIFQYYEEEERQRGNFPDRFSGHQFPNYSSELNVNALLLGDSALYLCASSRNRGLDTQYFGPGTRLTVL.

The chain couples TRBV9 to TRBJ1-2; 7 bases are shared with TRBD1. The germline V gene encodes CDR1 SGDLS and CDR2 YYNGEE. Germline trimming cut 0 bases from V and 7 bases from J; bases unmatched to any gene: 12. This CDR3 contains 16 residues. CDR3 region: CASSVARDRDETGYTF. The CDR3 coding sequence is TGTGCCAGCAGCGTAGCTCGAGACAGGGATGAGACTGGCTACACCTTC.

V and J are TRBV19 and TRBJ1-1, with TRBD1 identical over 11 bases. Germline V gives CDR1 LNHDA, CDR2 SQIVND (reference sequence). V lost 3 bases and J lost 0; bases outside the gene matches: 3. This CDR3 contains 16 residues. CDR3 in DNA: TGTGCCAGTAGTATCGGACAGGGGGCGATGAACACTGAAGCTTTCTTT. Protein sequence: CASSIGQGAMNTEAFF.

This clone was counted a few times. The chain joins TRBV25-1 to TRBJ1-1; no clear D. The germline V gene encodes CDR1 MGHDK and CDR2 SYGVNS. The V end lost 4 bases, the J end lost 6 bases, and 9 bases lay between the germline ends. This CDR3 spans 12 amino acids. This CDR3 is CASSGSGSEAFF. CDR3 sequence (DNA): TGTGCCAGCAGTGGTTCGGGGTCTGAAGCTTTCTTT. Full variable domain (outside the CDR3, taken from reference TRBV25-1 and TRBJ1-1): EADIYQTPRYLVIGTGKKITLECSQTMGHDKMYWYQQDPGMELHLIHYSYGVNSTEKGDLSSESTVSRIRTEHFPLTLESARPSHTSQYLCASSGSGSEAFFGQGTRLTVV.

The CDR3 nucleotides read TGTGCCAGCAGCCAAGGTGGCAGGGGGCAAGGCACAGATACGCAGTATTTT. Protein sequence: CASSQGGRGQGTDTQYF. The chain links TRBV3-1 (or the pseudogene TRBV3-2) to TRBJ2-3, with 8 bases aligning to TRBD1. The CDR3 runs to 17 residues. Germline CDR1 and CDR2: LGHDT and YNNKEL (reference sequence). V was pared by 1 base and J by 1 base, with 7 bases of the junction left unmatched.

V usage is TRBV9 and J usage is TRBJ2-7; possible D gene TRBD1, 7 bases. The germline V gene has CDR1 SGDLS and CDR2 YYNGEE. V was clipped by 4 bases and J by 3 bases, with 17 bases between them. The CDR3 is 15 amino acids. The CDR3 is CASSPRGTENYEQYF. The DNA for the CDR3 is TGTGCCAGCAGCCCCCGCGGGACAGAGAACTACGAGCAGTACTTC.

This clone was counted a few times. The rearrangement joins TRBV9 to TRBJ1-3, with D maybe TRBD1 (5 bases). V dropped 0 bases and J dropped 4 bases, with 11 bases sitting between them. The CDR3 has 15 amino acids. CDR1 and CDR2 (germline): SGDLS, YYNGEE. CDR3 sequence reads: CASSVEGLGGNTIYF. CDR3 sequence (DNA): TGTGCCAGCAGCGTAGAGGGGTTGGGAGGAAACACCATATATTTT.

This clone was seen once. The genes are TRBV3-1 (or the pseudogene TRBV3-2) and TRBJ2-7; possible D gene TRBD1, 6 bases. Trimming cost V 2 bases and J 3 bases, with 11 bases left between them. CDR1 and CDR2 from the germline V gene are LGHDT and YNNKEL (reference sequence). The CDR3 contains 14 residues. This chain's CDR3 is CASSQRAGVYEQYF. In DNA, the CDR3 is TGTGCCAGCAGCCAACGAGCAGGGGTCTACGAGCAGTACTTC.

The chain employs TRBV30 and TRBJ1-4; a possible D gene is TRBD1 (5 bases). Trimming took 4 bases from V and 10 from J, leaving 16 bases between them. This CDR3 has 13 amino acids. Germline CDR1 is GTSNPN and CDR2 is SVGIG (reference sequence). For the CDR3, the DNA is TGTGCCTGGAACACCCGCAGGGAGGGAAAACTGTTTTTT. Translation gives CAWNTRREGKLFF.

The V and J genes are TRBV6-5 and TRBJ1-4; D unclear. The V gene lost 4 bases and the J gene lost 0 bases, with 12 bases spanning the gap. The germline V gene has CDR1 MNHEY and CDR2 SVGAGI. This CDR3 comprises 16 residues. The CDR3: CASSFLRSATNEKLFF. DNA of the CDR3: TGTGCCAGCAGTTTCCTAAGGAGTGCAACTAATGAAAAACTGTTTTTT.